This record looks at one T cell receptor (beta chain) sequence and its context. This sample includes further DNA sequences coding for the same CDR3. The sample comes from a study of shared T cell receptors in the human thymus. The CDR3 is made up of 16 amino acids. V was cut by 1 base and J by 0 bases, with 10 bases left in between. Germline V gene sequence: CDR1 SGHTA, CDR2 FQGNSA. Clones were sequenced by immunoSEQ multiplex PCR, and TCRdb holds only the in-frame ones, with some missing. This table holds about 540,000 clones, around 78% found once. The same specimen was also included in a second study, on human thymus T cells.

This TCR was recovered from a boy in the first two years of life with a congenital heart defect. Input material: thymocytes. The chain is built from TRBV7-2 and TRBJ1-5, with no clear D. CDR3 loop: CASSLGGGYSNQPQHF. The CDR3 nucleotides read TGTGCCAGCAGCTTAGGCGGAGGATATAGCAATCAGCCCCAGCATTTT.